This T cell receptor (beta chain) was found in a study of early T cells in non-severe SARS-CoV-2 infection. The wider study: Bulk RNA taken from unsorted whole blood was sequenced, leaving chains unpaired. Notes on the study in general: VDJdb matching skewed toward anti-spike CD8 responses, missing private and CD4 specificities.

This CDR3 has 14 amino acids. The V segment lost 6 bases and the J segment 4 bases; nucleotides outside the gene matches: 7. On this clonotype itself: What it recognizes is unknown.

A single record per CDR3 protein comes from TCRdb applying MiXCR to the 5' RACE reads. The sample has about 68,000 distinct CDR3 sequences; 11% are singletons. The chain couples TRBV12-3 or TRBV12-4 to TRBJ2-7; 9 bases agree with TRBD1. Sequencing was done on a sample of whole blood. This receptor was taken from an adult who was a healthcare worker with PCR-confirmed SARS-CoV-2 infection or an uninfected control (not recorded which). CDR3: CASSLGQGIYEQYF. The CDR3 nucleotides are TGTGCCAGCAGCTTGGGACAGGGCATATACGAGCAGTACTTC.